One and the same sample provided the 10 T cell receptor beta chains below, sequenced in a study of blood T cell repertoires in COVID-19. Assay used: immunoSEQ multiplex PCR; TCRdb lists only in-frame clones, some missing. The sample includes about 340,000 clones, 80% to 90% of them seen just once. Source material: peripheral blood. These receptors were taken from an older woman with COVID-19, enrolled during active disease.

V gene TRBV4-1 combines with J gene TRBJ2-3; tentative D call: TRBD2 (7 bases). Germline V CDR1 and CDR2: MGHRA, YSYEKL. This CDR3 contains 17 residues. With 6 bases removed from V and 2 bases from J, the gap between germline ends came to 21 bases. CDR3 in DNA: TGCGCCAGCAGGCGAGAGGGAGGGGGACCGCTCACAGATACGCAGTATTTT. This sequence encodes CASRREGGGPLTDTQYF.

The rearrangement joins TRBV6-5 to TRBJ1-2; D ambiguous. Trimming cost V 6 bases and J 0 bases, with 14 bases left between them. This CDR3 is 15 amino acids long. CDR1 is MNHEY and CDR2 is SVGAGI in the germline V gene. CDR3 bases: TGTGCCAGCAGGGGGTTCGGGATAGCTAACTATGGCTACACCTTC. It specifies CASRGFGIANYGYTF.

This chain connects TRBV10-2 to TRBJ1-4, with TRBD1 matching 10 bases. V dropped 3 bases and J dropped 5; count of bases not matched to a gene: 3. Germline loops: CDR1 WSHSY, CDR2 SAAADI. This CDR3 has 15 amino acids. The DNA of the CDR3 is TGCGCCAGCAGTGACCGGGGACAGGGGAATGAAAAACTGTTTTTT. It specifies CASSDRGQGNEKLFF.

The J gene is TRBJ2-3, the V gene TRBV7-3; D not resolved. Trimming stripped 5 bases from V and 0 bases from J, with 15 bases between. The CDR3 totals 16 residues. Germline V gene lookup returns CDR1 SGHTA and CDR2 FQGTGA. The CDR3 protein is CASSPEIATSTDTQYF. CDR3 sequence (DNA): TGTGCCAGCAGCCCAGAGATAGCAACTAGCACAGATACGCAGTATTTT. The whole variable domain, filled in from reference TRBV7-3 and TRBJ2-3, reads GAGVSQTPSNKVTEKGKYVELRCDPISGHTALYWYRQSLGQGPEFLIYFQGTGAADDSGLPNDRFFAVRPEGSVSTLKIQRTERGDSAVYLCASSPEIATSTDTQYFGPGTRLTVL.

CDR3 in DNA: TGTGCCAGCAGCTTAACCCCGGGACTAGGGGAGACCCAGTACTTC. This sequence encodes CASSLTPGLGETQYF. The rearrangement joins TRBV7-3 to TRBJ2-5; 8 nucleotides agree with TRBD2. Trimming cost V 0 bases and J 5 bases; bases outside gene matches: 5. Germline CDR1 is SGHTA and CDR2 is FQGTGA. The length of the CDR3 is 15 residues. Combining the CDR3 with reference TRBV7-3 and TRBJ2-5 gives the whole variable domain GAGVSQTPSNKVTEKGKYVELRCDPISGHTALYWYRQSLGQGPEFLIYFQGTGAADDSGLPNDRFFAVRPEGSVSTLKIQRTERGDSAVYLCASSLTPGLGETQYFGPGTRLLVL.

This clone was found once. The V gene is TRBV29-1, the J gene TRBJ1-2; no clear D. Germline CDR1 is SQVTM and CDR2 is ANQGSEA. The V gene lost 8 bases and the J gene lost 7 bases, with 14 bases spanning the gap. This CDR3 region has 11 residues. As DNA, the CDR3 is TGCAGCCTCGACGGGTATGGTGGCTACACCTTC. Its translation: CSLDGYGGYTF.

The V call is TRBV5-1, the J call TRBJ2-1; 10 bases agree with TRBD2. The trim removed 0 bases at V and 4 bases at J, leaving 4 bases unmatched. This CDR3 spans 16 amino acids. Germline assignment: CDR1 SGHRS and CDR2 YFSETQ. The CDR3 coding sequence is TGCGCCAGCAGCTTGGTGGTAGCGGGGGGTTACAATGAGCAGTTCTTC. Translating gives CASSLVVAGGYNEQFF.

This clone has just a few counts. The rearrangement uses TRBV2 and TRBJ2-3; 12 nucleotides align to TRBD2. The CDR3 spans 15 residues. Losses at the gene ends were 3 bases for V and 7 bases for J; bases not matched to a gene: 5. CDR1 and CDR2 from the germline V gene are SNHLY and FYNNEI. CDR3 coding DNA: TGTGCCAGCAGTGACGTTCTAGCGGGGGGGAATACGCAGTATTTT. It yields the protein CASSDVLAGGNTQYF.

This chain links TRBV11-2 with TRBJ2-6; D might be TRBD2 (5 bases). Trimming took off 4 bases at V and 4 bases at J, with 20 bases between the two ends. CDR3 size: 18 residues. CDR1 and CDR2 (germline): SGHAT, FQNNGV. CDR3: CASSWVPGSVPGANVLTF. The CDR3 nucleotides are TGTGCCAGCAGCTGGGTTCCGGGAAGTGTTCCCGGGGCCAACGTCCTGACTTTC.

The V call is TRBV7-9, the J call TRBJ1-1, with TRBD1 as a possible D gene (5 bases). With 3 bases removed from V and 0 bases from J, the gap between germline ends came to 17 bases. CDR1 and CDR2 from the germline V gene are SEHNR and FQNEAQ (reference sequence). The CDR3 sequence is 17 residues long. The CDR3 coding sequence is TGTGCCAGCAGCTTGGGGCCGCGGGGTAATATGAACACTGAAGCTTTCTTT. It codes for CASSLGPRGNMNTEAFF.